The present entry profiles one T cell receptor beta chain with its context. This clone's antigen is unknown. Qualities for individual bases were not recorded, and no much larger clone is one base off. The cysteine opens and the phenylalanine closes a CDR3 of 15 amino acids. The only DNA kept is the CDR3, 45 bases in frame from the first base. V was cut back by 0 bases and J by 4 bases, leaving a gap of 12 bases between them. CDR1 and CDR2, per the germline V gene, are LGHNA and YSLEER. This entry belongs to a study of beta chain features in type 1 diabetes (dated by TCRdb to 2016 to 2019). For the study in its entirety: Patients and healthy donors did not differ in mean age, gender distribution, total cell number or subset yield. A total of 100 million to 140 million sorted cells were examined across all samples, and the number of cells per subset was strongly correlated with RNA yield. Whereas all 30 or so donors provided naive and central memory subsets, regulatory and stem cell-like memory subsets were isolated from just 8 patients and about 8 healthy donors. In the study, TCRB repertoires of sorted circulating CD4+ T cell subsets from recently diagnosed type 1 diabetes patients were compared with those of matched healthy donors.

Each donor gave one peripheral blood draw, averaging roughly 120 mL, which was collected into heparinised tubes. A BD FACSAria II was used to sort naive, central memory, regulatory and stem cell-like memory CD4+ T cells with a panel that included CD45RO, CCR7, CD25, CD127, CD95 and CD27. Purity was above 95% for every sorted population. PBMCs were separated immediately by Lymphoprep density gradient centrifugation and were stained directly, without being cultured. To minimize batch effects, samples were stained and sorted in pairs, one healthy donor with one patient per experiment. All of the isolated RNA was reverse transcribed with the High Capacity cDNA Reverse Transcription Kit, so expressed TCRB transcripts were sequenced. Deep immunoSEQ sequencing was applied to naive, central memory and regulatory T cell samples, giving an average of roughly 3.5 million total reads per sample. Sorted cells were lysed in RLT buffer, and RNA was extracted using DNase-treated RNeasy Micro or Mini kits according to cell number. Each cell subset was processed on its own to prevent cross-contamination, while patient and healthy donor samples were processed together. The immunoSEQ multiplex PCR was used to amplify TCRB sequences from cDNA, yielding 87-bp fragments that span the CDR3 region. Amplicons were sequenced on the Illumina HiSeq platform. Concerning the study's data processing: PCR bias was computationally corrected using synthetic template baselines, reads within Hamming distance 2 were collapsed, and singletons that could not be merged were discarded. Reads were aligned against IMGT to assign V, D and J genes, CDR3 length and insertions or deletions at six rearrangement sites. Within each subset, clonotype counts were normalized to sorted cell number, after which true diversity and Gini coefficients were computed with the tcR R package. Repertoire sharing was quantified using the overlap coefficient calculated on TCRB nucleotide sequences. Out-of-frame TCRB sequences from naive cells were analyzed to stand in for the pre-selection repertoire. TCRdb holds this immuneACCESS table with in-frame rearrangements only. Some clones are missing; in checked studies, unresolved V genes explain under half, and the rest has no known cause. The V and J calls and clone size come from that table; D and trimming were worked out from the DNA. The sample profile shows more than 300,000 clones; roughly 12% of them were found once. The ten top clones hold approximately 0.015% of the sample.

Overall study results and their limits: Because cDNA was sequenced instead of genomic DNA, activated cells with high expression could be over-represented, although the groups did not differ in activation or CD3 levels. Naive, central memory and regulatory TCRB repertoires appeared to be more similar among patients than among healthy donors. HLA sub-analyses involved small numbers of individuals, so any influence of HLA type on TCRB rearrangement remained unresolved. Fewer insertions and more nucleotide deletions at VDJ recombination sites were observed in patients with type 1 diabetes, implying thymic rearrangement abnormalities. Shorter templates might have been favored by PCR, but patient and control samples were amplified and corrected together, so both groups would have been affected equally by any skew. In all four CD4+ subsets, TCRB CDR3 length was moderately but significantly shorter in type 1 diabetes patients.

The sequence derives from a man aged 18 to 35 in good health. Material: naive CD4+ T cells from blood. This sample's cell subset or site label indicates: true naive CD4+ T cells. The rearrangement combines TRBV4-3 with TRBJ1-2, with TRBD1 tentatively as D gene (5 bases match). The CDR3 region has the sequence CASSQDRWGSYGYTF. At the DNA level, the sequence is TGCGCCAGCAGCCAAGATCGGTGGGGCTCCTATGGCTACACCTTC.